This T cell receptor beta chain was recorded in a study of blood T cell repertoires in COVID-19. In the study overall: The samples span acute and convalescent COVID-19 from the United States, Italy and Spain. PBMCs, B-cell-depleted T cells, or T cells provided the cDNA or gDNA that made up the material.

Germline V gene data show CDR1 as PRHDT and CDR2 as FYEKMQ (reference sequence). V lost 5 bases to trimming and J lost 1 base; unmatched junction nucleotides: 7. CDR3 length: 15 amino acids. Authors' analysis steps: Using reference gene primer amplification, nucleated cell counts were estimated. The table came from immunoSEQ multiplex PCR; TCRdb's copy has only in-frame clones and leaves some out. V and J calls and clone size come straight from that table; D and trimming were deduced from the DNA. Found here are some 95,000 clones, 85% to 95% of them singletons; the top ten hold less than 2.5%. The TCR originated in a human donor with active COVID-19. The donor label of this sample is uncertain. The sequenced material came from peripheral blood. The V call is TRBV13, the J call TRBJ2-5; 7 bases are a match to TRBD1. In DNA form, the CDR3 reads TGTGCCAGCAGCCACTCTACAGGGGCCCAAGAGACCCAGTACTTC. Translated, it gives CASSHSTGAQETQYF.